This T cell receptor (beta chain) was recorded in a study of T-cell reconstitution after alpha-beta-depleted transplantation in children. General observations from the study: Several patients had high TCRbeta diversity at day 60; it came from surviving recipient T cells and thymic progenitors. Where alpha-beta T cells came from about two months after transplant was reportedly several hundred expanded graft clones. Counts and diversity of T cells one year after transplant came mostly from newly produced T cells.

Researchers prepared the TCRbeta library using unique molecular identifiers, the study reports. TCRdb recomputed calls from the PCR reads with MiXCR, one row per CDR3 protein. This table has 210,000 or so distinct CDR3 sequences, around 9.9% appearing once. Germline V gene lookup returns CDR1 MRHNA and CDR2 SNTAGT. The CDR3 is 14 amino acids. Trimming removed 8 bases from V and 0 bases from J, with 8 bases in between. In regard to this clonotype: The antigen remains unidentified.

The genes are TRBV6-4 and TRBJ2-6; D ambiguous. Here the sequenced sample was PBMCs, taken before TCRalphabeta/CD19-depleted stem cell transplant. This clonotype originated in a child in the first two years of life with acute myeloid leukemia, due to receive a stem cell transplant. CDR3 nucleotides: TGTGCCAGCTCCAGCGTCTCTGGGGCCAACGTCCTGACTTTC. Translation gives CASSSVSGANVLTF.